One sample yielded the 30 T cell receptor beta chains listed below, sequenced in a study of shared clonotypes between healthy human individuals. It was CD45RO-negative cells, positively selected for CCR7, that made up naive CD8 cells, with terminally differentiated effector memory CD45RA+ cells excluded. Produced via immunoSEQ multiplex PCR; TCRdb's table is partial and in-frame only. The sample carries about 2.1 million clones, just under 95% recorded once. The specimen was naive CD8+ T cells from PBMCs. The receptors here all came from a man aged 18 to 29 in good health. Some clones in this sample may be carry-over from other donors' samples.

The chain links TRBV18 to TRBJ2-5; TRBD2 aligns across 10 bases. This CDR3 is 17 amino acids long. Trimming at V came to 2 bases and at J to 2 bases, leaving 8 bases not matched to a gene. CDR1 and CDR2 from the germline V gene are KGHSH and LQKENI. The CDR3 DNA is TGTGCCAGCTCACCAGCTAGCGGGAGCAGTGGGCAAGAGACCCAGTACTTC. As protein: CASSPASGSSGQETQYF.

V usage is TRBV4-1 and J usage is TRBJ2-2; maybe TRBD2 (5 bases). This CDR3 spans 16 amino acids. Trimming left V 1 base short and J 6 bases short, with 15 bases between. Germline lookup yields CDR1 MGHRA and CDR2 YSYEKL. This chain's CDR3 is CASSQGGRPLAGELFF. In nucleotides, the CDR3 is TGCGCCAGCAGCCAAGGAGGGCGGCCCCTCGCCGGGGAGCTGTTTTTT.

The chain joins TRBV28 to TRBJ2-1; TRBD2 matches at 8 bases. The J segment lost 6 bases and the V segment lost 6 bases, leaving 4 bases of the junction unmatched. CDR1 is MDHEN, CDR2 SYDVKM, per germline. CDR3 length: 13 amino acids. The CDR3 reads CASRGLGGNEQFF. The CDR3 nucleotides read TGTGCCAGCAGGGGACTAGGGGGCAATGAGCAGTTCTTC. Full variable domain (rest looked up from reference TRBV28 and TRBJ2-1): DVKVTQSSRYLVKRTGEKVFLECVQDMDHENMFWYRQDPGLGLRLIYFSYDVKMKEKGDIPEGYSVSREKKERFSLILESASTNQTSMYLCASRGLGGNEQFFGPGTRLTVL.

The rearrangement joins TRBV25-1 to TRBJ2-7; 7 positions agree with TRBD2. Trimming removed 2 bases from V and 3 bases from J; junction bases left unmatched: 7. The germline V gene has CDR1 MGHDK and CDR2 SYGVNS. The CDR3 is 15 amino acids. CDR3 region: CASSEGLAAHYEQYF. CDR3 in DNA: TGTGCCAGCAGTGAAGGTCTAGCGGCTCACTACGAGCAGTACTTC.

The genes are TRBV10-3 and TRBJ1-3; 9 positions agree with TRBD1. The CDR3 loop spans 16 amino acids. The germline V gene encodes CDR1 ENHRY and CDR2 SYGVKD. V shed 8 bases and J 6 bases; nucleotides not matched to a gene: 14. The CDR3 DNA reads as TGTGCCATCGGCAAGCCAGGACAGGGGTTTGAAAACACCATATATTTT. This encodes CAIGKPGQGFENTIYF.

The genes are TRBV5-6 and TRBJ2-7; tentative D call: TRBD1 (6 bases). The length of the CDR3 is 15 residues. The germline CDR1 and CDR2 sequences are SGHDT and YYEEEE. V dropped 0 bases and J dropped 4 bases, with 14 bases sitting between them. The CDR3 DNA reads TGTGCCAGCAGCTTGGCCTCTGGGGGCAGGTACGAGCAGTACTTC. Protein: CASSLASGGRYEQYF.

This chain connects TRBV6-5 to TRBJ2-7; 11 bases match TRBD1. Germline V gives CDR1 MNHEY, CDR2 SVGAGI. The CDR3 extends over 14 amino acids. The J segment lost 5 bases and the V segment lost 5 bases, leaving 5 bases of the junction unmatched. The CDR3: CASSEDRGRHEQYF. Here the CDR3 DNA reads TGTGCCAGCAGTGAGGACAGGGGGCGACACGAGCAGTACTTC.

The V gene is TRBV7-2, the J gene TRBJ2-5, with TRBD1 identical over 10 bases. V shed 4 bases, J shed 5 bases, and the junction held 10 bases outside the gene matches. CDR1 is SGHTA, CDR2 FQGNSA, per germline. This CDR3 contains 16 residues. Here the CDR3 DNA reads TGTGCCAGCAGCTCCAGGACAGGGGGGGTCCCCGAGACCCAGTACTTC. Protein product: CASSSRTGGVPETQYF.

This chain joins TRBV7-2 and TRBJ1-5, with a tentative D call TRBD1 (6 bases). CDR1 and CDR2 (germline): SGHTA, FQGNSA. The CDR3 runs 15 residues. The V gene lost 1 base and the J gene lost 7 bases, with 14 bases spanning the gap. CDR3 protein: CASSLDWTAGQPQHF. DNA for the CDR3: TGTGCCAGCAGCTTAGATTGGACAGCTGGGCAGCCCCAGCATTTT.

This rearrangement joins TRBV4-3 to TRBJ2-3; 16 bases agree with TRBD2. Unmatched junction bases numbered 8, after V lost 3 bases and J lost 5 bases. CDR1 and CDR2 (germline): LGHNA, YSLEER. The CDR3 spans 18 residues. The CDR3 here is CASSHAHGTSGRGDTQYF. In DNA form, the CDR3 reads TGCGCCAGCAGCCATGCCCACGGGACTAGCGGGAGGGGAGATACGCAGTATTTT.

This rearrangement joins TRBV9 to TRBJ2-1; the match to TRBD2 covers 8 bases. This CDR3 contains 15 residues. Trimming cost V 5 bases and J 2 bases; bases outside gene matches: 6. CDR1 SGDLS and CDR2 YYNGEE come from the germline V gene. CDR3 nucleotide sequence: TGTGCCAGCAGAAATGCGGGGGGAGCCTACAATGAGCAGTTCTTC. Protein sequence: CASRNAGGAYNEQFF.

The rearrangement uses TRBV11-2 and TRBJ2-5; 8 nucleotides line up with TRBD2. Unmatched junction bases numbered 9, after V lost 5 bases and J lost 1 base. In germline, CDR1 is SGHAT, CDR2 FQNNGV. The CDR3 runs to 16 residues. The CDR3 region is CASSPWREVSQETQYF. For the CDR3, the DNA is TGTGCCAGCAGCCCCTGGCGGGAGGTCTCCCAAGAGACCCAGTACTTC.

J is TRBJ2-2 and V is TRBV6-5; tentative D call: TRBD2 (5 bases). The germline V and J ends were trimmed by 4 bases and 4 bases, with 13 bases remaining between them. The CDR3 covers 15 residues. Germline V gives CDR1 MNHEY, CDR2 SVGAGI. CDR3 sequence reads: CASSFGSRGTGELFF. In nucleotides, the CDR3 is TGTGCCAGCAGTTTCGGGTCTCGGGGCACCGGGGAGCTGTTTTTT.

As to this clone: Other DNA sequences in the sample encode the same CDR3. The J gene is TRBJ1-1, the V gene TRBV9; no clear D. The CDR3 consists of 13 residues. Germline assignment: CDR1 SGDLS and CDR2 YYNGEE. Trimming stripped 0 bases from V and 4 bases from J, with 7 bases between. The CDR3, as DNA: TGTGCCAGCAGCGTAGGGGGTCGCACTGAAGCTTTCTTT. The encoded protein is CASSVGGRTEAFF.

Of note for this clone: The sample carries other DNA sequences with the same CDR3. The rearrangement links TRBV4-3 to TRBJ1-2; D gene ambiguous. Germline V gene data show CDR1 as LGHNA and CDR2 as YSLEER. This CDR3 region has 14 residues. V dropped 0 bases and J dropped 1 base, with 6 bases sitting between them. This CDR3 is CASSQDRSNYGYTF. CDR3 nucleotides: TGCGCCAGCAGCCAAGACAGGAGTAACTATGGCTACACCTTC.

The chain links TRBV2 to TRBJ1-1, with a possible D match to TRBD1 (5 bases). The CDR3 totals 15 residues. Germline CDR1 reads SNHLY; CDR2 reads FYNNEI. With 8 bases removed from V and 2 bases from J, the gap between germline ends came to 18 bases. The CDR3 DNA sequence: TGTGCCAGCCCCCGAACGGGGCAATTTAACACTGAAGCTTTCTTT. It encodes CASPRTGQFNTEAFF.

This clone was observed once. The rearrangement joins TRBV7-3 to TRBJ2-4; TRBD1 or TRBD2 may be the D gene (5 bases each). CDR1 is SGHTA, CDR2 FQGTGA, per germline. Trimming removed 8 bases at V and 2 bases at J, with 19 bases between. The CDR3 loop spans 16 amino acids. CDR3 nucleotide sequence: TGTGCCAGCGGAAGCGTGGGGCGGGTGTCCAAAAACATTCAGTACTTC. It is translated as CASGSVGRVSKNIQYF.

This clone is a singleton in its sample. The rearrangement joins TRBV10-3 to TRBJ2-7, with 8 nucleotides matching TRBD1. In germline, CDR1 is ENHRY, CDR2 SYGVKD. CDR3 length: 13 amino acids. V was clipped by 6 bases and J by 6 bases; unmatched bases: 7. DNA for the CDR3: TGTGCCATCAGCAAGACAGGGGTCCGCGAGCAGTACTTC. Translation gives CAISKTGVREQYF.

This clone was picked up one time. The gene calls are TRBV15 and TRBJ1-1; 10 bases are a match to TRBD1. Germline lookup yields CDR1 LNHNV and CDR2 YYDKDF (reference sequence). The CDR3 consists of 17 residues. V dropped 3 bases and J dropped 3; count of bases not matched to a gene: 10. The CDR3 spells CATSRDRGVGMDTEAFF. CDR3 nucleotides: TGTGCCACCAGCAGGGACAGGGGGGTTGGCATGGACACTGAAGCTTTCTTT. Full variable domain (rest looked up from reference TRBV15 and TRBJ1-1): DAMVIQNPRYQVTQFGKPVTLSCSQTLNHNVMYWYQQKSSQAPKLLFHYYDKDFNNEADTPDNFQSRRPNTSFCFLDIRSPGLGDTAMYLCATSRDRGVGMDTEAFFGQGTRLTVV.

The CDR3 protein is CASSGPPGGAMDIQYF. In DNA form, the CDR3 reads TGTGCCAGCAGCGGGCCTCCAGGGGGCGCGATGGACATTCAGTACTTC. The J gene is TRBJ2-4, the V gene TRBV5-4; TRBD1 matches at 8 bases. Germline V gene lookup returns CDR1 SGHNT and CDR2 YYREEE (reference sequence). The junction had 14 bases not matched to a gene; V was cut back by 4 bases and J by 8 bases. The CDR3 is made up of 16 amino acids.

The V and J genes are TRBV7-9 and TRBJ1-2; D not certain. The CDR3 is made up of 12 amino acids. Trimming took 3 bases from V and 10 from J, leaving 12 bases between them. The germline CDR1 and CDR2 sequences are SEHNR and FQNEAQ (reference sequence). The CDR3 is CASSLVAAFYTF. The CDR3 bases are TGTGCCAGCAGCTTGGTGGCGGCTTTCTACACCTTC.

The chain links TRBV13 to TRBJ1-4; D uncertain. The V end was cut by 2 bases, the J end by 4 bases, with 11 bases between. This CDR3 is 15 amino acids long. CDR1 is PRHDT, CDR2 FYEKMQ, per germline (reference sequence). CDR3 nucleotides: TGTGCCAGCAGCTTACTAACGGGGTTTAATGAAAAACTGTTTTTT. Translation gives CASSLLTGFNEKLFF.

The gene calls are TRBV9 and TRBJ2-1; 7 bases fit TRBD1. J was trimmed by 9 bases and V by 0 bases; bases with no gene match: 12. CDR1 and CDR2 (germline): SGDLS, YYNGEE. This CDR3 spans 16 amino acids. DNA of the CDR3: TGTGCCAGCAGCGTAGAGAAAGGACAGGCTAGGGGTGAGCAGTTCTTC. This codes for CASSVEKGQARGEQFF.

The V gene is TRBV10-3, the J gene TRBJ2-5; possibly TRBD2 for D (5 bases). V was cut by 3 bases and J by 4 bases, with 12 bases left in between. The CDR3 is made up of 14 amino acids. The germline V gene has CDR1 ENHRY and CDR2 SYGVKD. CDR3 DNA sequence: TGTGCCATCAGTGAAGATTGGGCGGGAGAGACCCAGTACTTC. Encoded protein: CAISEDWAGETQYF.

This clone was detected only once. The chain combines TRBV15 with TRBJ1-1, with D unclear. The CDR3 length is 15 residues. Trimming pared 0 bases from V and 4 bases from J, leaving 12 bases between. From germline, CDR1 is LNHNV and CDR2 YYDKDF (reference sequence). For the CDR3, the DNA is TGTGCCACCAGCAGAGATCGGGGTCGGGGCACTGAAGCTTTCTTT. Protein sequence: CATSRDRGRGTEAFF.

This rearrangement joins TRBV15 to TRBJ2-5; D is ambiguous. Germline CDR1 LNHNV, CDR2 YYDKDF (reference sequence). Trimming removed 5 bases from V and 5 bases from J, with 15 bases in between. The CDR3 runs 14 residues. The CDR3 region has the DNA TGTGCCACCAGCTCACGGTCTGTGACGGAGACCCAGTACTTC. Amino acids: CATSSRSVTETQYF.

V and J are TRBV28 and TRBJ2-5; 14 positions match TRBD2. Germline CDR1 reads MDHEN; CDR2 reads SYDVKM. The length of the CDR3 is 20 residues. V lost 2 bases and J lost 9; bases outside the gene matches: 20. CDR3 region: CASSLPKGLAGERESLSQYF. The CDR3 DNA reads TGTGCCAGCAGTTTACCCAAGGGACTAGCGGGAGAGCGCGAATCACTATCCCAGTACTTC.

There are a few counts of this clone. Within the sample, other DNA sequences also encode this same CDR3. The rearrangement uses TRBV6-6 and TRBJ2-5; D might be TRBD2 (6 bases). The V and J ends lost 0 bases and 4 bases respectively, with 9 bases between them. CDR3 length: 14 amino acids. Germline CDR1 MNHNY, CDR2 SVGAGI (reference sequence). CDR3 amino acids: CASSYSPGGETQYF. CDR3 DNA: TGTGCCAGCAGTTACTCCCCCGGGGGAGAGACCCAGTACTTC.

This clone was recorded a few times. The sample carries other DNA sequences with the same CDR3. This chain uses TRBV11-2 with TRBJ2-1; D is ambiguous. The CDR3 is 11 residues long. V was pared by 1 base and J by 10 bases, with 5 bases between. Germline assignment: CDR1 SGHAT and CDR2 FQNNGV. This CDR3 is CASSLAAEQFF. The DNA for the CDR3 is TGTGCCAGCAGCTTAGCCGCCGAGCAGTTCTTC.

The chain recombines TRBV27 with TRBJ2-7; TRBD1 aligns across 8 bases. The junction had 12 bases not matched to a gene; V was cut back by 5 bases and J by 3 bases. Germline CDR1 is MNHEY and CDR2 is SMNVEV (reference sequence). The CDR3 runs to 16 residues. The CDR3 spells CASSNRGSLSDYEQYF. CDR3 DNA: TGTGCCAGCAGTAACAGGGGGTCTCTCTCGGACTACGAGCAGTACTTC.